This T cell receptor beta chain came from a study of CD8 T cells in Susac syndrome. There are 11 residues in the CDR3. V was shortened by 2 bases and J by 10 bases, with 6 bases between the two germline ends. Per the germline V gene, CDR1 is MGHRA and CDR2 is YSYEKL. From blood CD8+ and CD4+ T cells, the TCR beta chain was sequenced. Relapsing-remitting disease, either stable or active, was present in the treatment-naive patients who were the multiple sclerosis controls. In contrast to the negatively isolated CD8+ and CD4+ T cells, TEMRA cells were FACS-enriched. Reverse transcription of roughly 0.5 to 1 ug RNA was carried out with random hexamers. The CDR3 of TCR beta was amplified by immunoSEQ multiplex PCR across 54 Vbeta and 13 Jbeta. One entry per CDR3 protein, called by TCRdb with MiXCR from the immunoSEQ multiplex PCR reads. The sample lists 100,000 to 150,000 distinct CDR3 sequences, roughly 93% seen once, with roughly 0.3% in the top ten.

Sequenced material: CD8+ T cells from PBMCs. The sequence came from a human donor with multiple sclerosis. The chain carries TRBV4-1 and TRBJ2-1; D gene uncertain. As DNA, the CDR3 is TGCGCCAGCAGCCAAAACGGGGAGCAGTTCTTC. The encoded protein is CASSQNGEQFF.